This TCR beta chain came from a study of identical twins. Overall study results and limits: Out-of-frame sharing of TCR alpha in monozygotic twins was underestimated by models.

To note about this clonotype: As yet, its antigen is unknown.

The CDR3 has 13 residues. V gave up 7 bases and J gave up 6 bases; unmatched junction bases: 7. CDR1 MNHNY and CDR2 SVGAGI come from the germline V gene (reference sequence). Template switching created a universal primer site, and the cDNA included unique molecular identifiers. Via MiXCR, TCRdb re-called the 5' RACE reads, giving one row per CDR3 protein. Of 470,000 or so distinct CDR3 sequences listed, approximately 24% are singletons. These sequences were also reported in another study, on T cells expressing NK-cell markers. That paper adds: One of eight sequenced donors was HCMV-seronegative; the other seven were seropositive. Whether the expanded NKG2C+ T cell clones recognized HCMV remained unclear.

This chain uses TRBV6-6 with TRBJ1-1; 8 bases agree with TRBD1. The sequencing input was CD4+ T cells sorted from blood. The receptor comes from a woman between 18 and 30 years old in good health. Written as DNA, the CDR3 is TGTGCCAGCACTGCAGCACAGGGGGCTGAAGCTTTCTTT. Protein product: CASTAAQGAEAFF.